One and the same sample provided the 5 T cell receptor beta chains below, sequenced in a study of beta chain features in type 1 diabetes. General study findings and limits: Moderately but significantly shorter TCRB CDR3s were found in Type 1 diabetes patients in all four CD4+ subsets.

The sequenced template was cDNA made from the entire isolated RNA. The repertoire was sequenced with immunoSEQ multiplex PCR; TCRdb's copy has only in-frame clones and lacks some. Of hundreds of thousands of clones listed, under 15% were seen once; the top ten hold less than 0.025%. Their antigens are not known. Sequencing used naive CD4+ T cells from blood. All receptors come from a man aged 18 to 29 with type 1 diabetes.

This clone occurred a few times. The DNA of the CDR3 is TGCAGCGCTGCCGAAGGACAAGTGGCAAAACTGTTTTTT. It yields the protein CSAAEGQVAKLFF. The chain couples TRBV29-1 to TRBJ1-4, with a tentative D call TRBD1 (5 bases). Germline V gene sequence: CDR1 SQVTM, CDR2 ANQGSEA. The CDR3 has 13 amino acids. V dropped 7 bases and J dropped 10 bases, with 19 bases sitting between them.

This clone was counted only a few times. The CDR3 DNA reads as TGTGCCAGCAGCCAAGGAAACCATTTATCACCCCTCCACTTT. It is translated as CASSQGNHLSPLHF. The rearrangement joins TRBV14 to TRBJ1-6; D ambiguous. The CDR3 sequence is 14 residues long. The germline CDR1 and CDR2 sequences are SGHDN and FVKESK. V was cut by 1 base and J by 10 bases, with 11 bases left in between.

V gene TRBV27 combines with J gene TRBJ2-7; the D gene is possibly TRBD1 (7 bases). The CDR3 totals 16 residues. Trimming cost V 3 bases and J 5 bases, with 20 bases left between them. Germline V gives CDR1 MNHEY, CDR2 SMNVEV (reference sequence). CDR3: CASSLLNLRDSHEQYF. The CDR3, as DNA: TGTGCCAGCAGTTTGTTAAACCTGCGGGACAGCCACGAGCAGTACTTC.

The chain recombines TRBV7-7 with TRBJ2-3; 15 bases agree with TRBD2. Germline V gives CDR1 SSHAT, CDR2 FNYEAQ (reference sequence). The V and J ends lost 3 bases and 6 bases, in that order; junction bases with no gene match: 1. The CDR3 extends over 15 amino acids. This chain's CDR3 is CASSFGLAGGDTQYF. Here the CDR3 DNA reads TGTGCCAGCAGCTTTGGACTAGCGGGAGGGGATACGCAGTATTTT.

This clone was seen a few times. The CDR3 coding sequence is TGTGCCAGCTCACCTACTAGAGACAGGGTTGCGTACTTC. Translated: CASSPTRDRVAYF. V usage is TRBV18 and J usage is TRBJ2-4, with 7 nucleotides matching TRBD1. CDR1 is KGHSH, CDR2 LQKENI, per germline. This CDR3 contains 13 residues. The trim removed 3 bases at V and 15 bases at J, leaving 11 bases unmatched.